The 8 T cell receptor beta chains in this list originate from one sample, sequenced in a study of blood T cell repertoires in COVID-19. TCRdb keeps only in-frame clones here, not all; method: immunoSEQ multiplex PCR. The data contain 310,000 or so clones, around 87% of them singletons. The sample taken for sequencing was peripheral blood. The receptors were gathered from a man aged 50-59 years with active or convalescent COVID-19.

The chain has TRBV14 and TRBJ2-2; 8 bases are a match to TRBD2. The CDR3 loop spans 18 amino acids. Germline loops: CDR1 SGHDN, CDR2 FVKESK. V trimming: 0 bases; J trimming: 6 bases; junction bases outside the gene matches: 12. CDR3 region: CASSQDPAGGAGAGELFF. The CDR3 DNA reads as TGTGCCAGCAGCCAAGATCCGGCGGGGGGCGCTGGAGCCGGGGAGCTGTTTTTT.

The gene calls are TRBV11-2 and TRBJ2-5; maybe TRBD1 (5 bases). This CDR3 has 14 residues. Trimming took 3 bases from V and 5 from J, leaving 13 bases between them. Germline V lookup: CDR1 SGHAT, CDR2 FQNNGV. The CDR3 bases are TGTGCCAGCAGCTTGCTAAGGGGCCCGGAGACCCAGTACTTC. Its translation: CASSLLRGPETQYF.

This clone showed up just once. The chain joins TRBV5-1 to TRBJ2-6; TRBD1 might be the D (6 bases). Trimming took off 4 bases at V and 4 bases at J, with 12 bases between the two ends. Germline V gene lookup returns CDR1 SGHRS and CDR2 YFSETQ. This CDR3 is built from 15 residues. In DNA, the CDR3 is TGCGCCAGCAGCCCACAGGGATCCGGGGCCAACGTCCTGACTTTC. Translating gives CASSPQGSGANVLTF.

This chain's CDR3 is CASSEVSQFTKGYTF. CDR3 nucleotides: TGTGCCAGCAGTGAAGTTTCTCAGTTCACGAAGGGCTACACCTTC. The chain recombines TRBV6-1 with TRBJ1-2; no clear D gene. The CDR3 extends over 15 amino acids. Germline CDR1 MNHNS, CDR2 SASEGT. V dropped 1 base and J dropped 8 bases, with 17 bases sitting between them.

This clone occurred once. This sample includes further DNA sequences coding for the same CDR3. This chain uses TRBV5-1 with TRBJ2-7, with D hard to call. V lost 0 bases and J lost 0, with 7 bases in between. CDR1 is SGHRS and CDR2 is YFSETQ in the germline V gene. The CDR3 has 14 amino acids. CDR3 nucleotides: TGCGCCAGCAGCTTGGGGCAGTCCTCCTACGAGCAGTACTTC. It encodes CASSLGQSSYEQYF.

V gene TRBV7-8 combines with J gene TRBJ1-1; no reliable D call. Trimming cost V 3 bases and J 1 base, with 9 bases left between them. This CDR3 spans 14 amino acids. Germline assignment: CDR1 SGHVS and CDR2 FQNEAQ. In DNA form, the CDR3 reads TGTGCCAGCAGCTTTGAGTTTACGAACACTGAAGCTTTCTTT. It encodes CASSFEFTNTEAFF.

The chain uses TRBV5-4 and TRBJ2-5, with unresolved D. The CDR3 has 15 amino acids. Germline V gives CDR1 SGHNT, CDR2 YYREEE (reference sequence). The V gene lost 4 bases and the J gene lost 0 bases, with 13 bases spanning the gap. The CDR3 nucleotides are TGTGCCAGCAGCCGTCGAGACGGGTACCAAGAGACCCAGTACTTC. Its translation: CASSRRDGYQETQYF.

The rearrangement uses TRBV7-9 and TRBJ2-1, with D possibly TRBD2 on 6 matching bases. Per germline, CDR1 SEHNR and CDR2 FQNEAQ (reference sequence). The V and J ends lost 8 bases and 3 bases respectively, with 11 bases between them. The CDR3 sequence is 13 residues long. CDR3: CASWGERYNEQFF. CDR3 sequence (DNA): TGTGCCAGCTGGGGGGAGCGCTACAATGAGCAGTTCTTC. The full variable domain, completed using reference TRBV7-9 and TRBJ2-1, is DTGVSQNPRHKITKRGQNVTFRCDPISEHNRLYWYRQTLGQGPEFLTYFQNEAQLEKSRLLSDRFSAERPKGSFSTLEIQRTEQGDSAMYLCASWGERYNEQFFGPGTRLTVL.